The T cell receptor (beta chain) described here comes from a study of tumor T cells in aggressive B-cell lymphoma. Profiled with immunoSEQ multiplex PCR; TCRdb holds only in-frame clones, not every one. This sample carries about 5,100 clones, 88% of them seen once, and the ten largest clones take approximately 6%. Germline loops: CDR1 SGHRS, CDR2 YFSETQ. J was trimmed by 6 bases and V by 8 bases; bases with no gene match: 14. The CDR3 is 16 amino acids. The clonotype was recovered from an adult with diffuse large B cell lymphoma. The sequenced sample was tumor tissue. V usage is TRBV5-1 and J usage is TRBJ2-2; 9 bases match TRBD2. CDR3 nucleotide sequence: TGCGCCAGAGTACCCCAGCGGGGGGCCAGTCCCGGGGAGCTGTTTTTT. Its protein is CARVPQRGASPGELFF.